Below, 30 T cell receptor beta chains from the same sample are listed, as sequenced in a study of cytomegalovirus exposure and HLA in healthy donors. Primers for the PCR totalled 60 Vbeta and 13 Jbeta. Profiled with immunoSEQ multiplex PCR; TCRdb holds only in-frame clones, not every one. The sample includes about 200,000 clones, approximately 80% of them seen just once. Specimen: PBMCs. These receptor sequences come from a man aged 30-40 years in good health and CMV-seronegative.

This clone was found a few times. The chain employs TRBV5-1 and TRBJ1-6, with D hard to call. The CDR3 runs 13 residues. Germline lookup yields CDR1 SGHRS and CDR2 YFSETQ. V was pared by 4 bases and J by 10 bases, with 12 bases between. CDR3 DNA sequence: TGCGCCAGCAGCCCCGAGGGTCCATCACCCCTCCACTTT. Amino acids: CASSPEGPSPLHF.

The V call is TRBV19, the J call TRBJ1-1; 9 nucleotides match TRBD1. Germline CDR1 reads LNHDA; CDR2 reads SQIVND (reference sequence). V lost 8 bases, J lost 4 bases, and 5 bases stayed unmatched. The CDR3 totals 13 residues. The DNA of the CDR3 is TGTGCCAGTTCCGGGACAGGGTCCACTGAAGCTTTCTTT. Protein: CASSGTGSTEAFF.

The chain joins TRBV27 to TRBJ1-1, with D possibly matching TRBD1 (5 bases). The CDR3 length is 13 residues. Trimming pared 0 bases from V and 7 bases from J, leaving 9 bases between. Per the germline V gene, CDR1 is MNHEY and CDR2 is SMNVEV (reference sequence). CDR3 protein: CASSLSQGCEAFF. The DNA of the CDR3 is TGTGCCAGCAGTTTATCTCAGGGATGTGAAGCTTTCTTT.

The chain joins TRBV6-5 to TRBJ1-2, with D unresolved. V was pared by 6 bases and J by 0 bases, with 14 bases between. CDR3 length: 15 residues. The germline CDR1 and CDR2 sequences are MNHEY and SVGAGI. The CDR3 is CASRNSGQTNYGYTF. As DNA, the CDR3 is TGTGCCAGCAGGAACTCCGGTCAAACTAACTATGGCTACACCTTC.

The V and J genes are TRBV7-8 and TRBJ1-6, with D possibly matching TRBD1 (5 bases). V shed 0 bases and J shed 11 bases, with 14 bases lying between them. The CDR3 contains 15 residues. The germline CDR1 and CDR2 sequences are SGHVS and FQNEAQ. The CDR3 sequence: CASSLANGGGTPLHF. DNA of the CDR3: TGTGCCAGCAGCTTAGCAAACGGGGGAGGGACACCCCTCCACTTT.

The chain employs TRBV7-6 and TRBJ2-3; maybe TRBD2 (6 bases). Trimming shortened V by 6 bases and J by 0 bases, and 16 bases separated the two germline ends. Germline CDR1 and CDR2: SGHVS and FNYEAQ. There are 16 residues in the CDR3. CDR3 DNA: TGTGCCAGCAGTCTAGGGACTCTCACTAGCACAGATACGCAGTATTTT. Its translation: CASSLGTLTSTDTQYF.

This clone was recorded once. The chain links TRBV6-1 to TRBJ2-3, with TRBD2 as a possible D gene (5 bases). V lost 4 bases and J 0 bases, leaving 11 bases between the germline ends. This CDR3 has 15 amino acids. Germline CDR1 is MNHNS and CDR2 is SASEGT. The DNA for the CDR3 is TGTGCCAGCAGTGCAAGCTGGACTAGCACAGATACGCAGTATTTT. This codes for CASSASWTSTDTQYF.

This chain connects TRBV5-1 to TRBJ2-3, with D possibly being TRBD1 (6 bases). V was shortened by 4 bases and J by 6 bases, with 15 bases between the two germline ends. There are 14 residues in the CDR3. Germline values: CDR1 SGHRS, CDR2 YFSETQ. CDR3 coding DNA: TGCGCCAGCAGCCCAAGACAGGATAGGGATACGCAGTATTTT. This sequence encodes CASSPRQDRDTQYF. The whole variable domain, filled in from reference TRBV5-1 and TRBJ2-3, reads KAGVTQTPRYLIKTRGQQVTLSCSPISGHRSVSWYQQTPGQGLQFLFEYFSETQRNKGNFPGRFSGRQFSNSRSEMNVSTLELGDSALYLCASSPRQDRDTQYFGPGTRLTVL.

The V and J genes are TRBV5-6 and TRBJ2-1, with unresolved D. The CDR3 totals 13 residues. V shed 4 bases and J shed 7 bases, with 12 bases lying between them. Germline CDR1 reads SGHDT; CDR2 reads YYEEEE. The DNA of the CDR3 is TGTGCCAGCAGCCTGGACCCCGAGAATGAGCAGTTCTTC. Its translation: CASSLDPENEQFF.

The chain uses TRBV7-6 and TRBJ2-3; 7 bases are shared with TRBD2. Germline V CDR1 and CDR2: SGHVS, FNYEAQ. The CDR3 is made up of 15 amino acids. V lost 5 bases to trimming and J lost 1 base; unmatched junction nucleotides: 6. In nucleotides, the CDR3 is TGTGCCAGCAGCAAGACACGGGGGGGCACAGATACGCAGTATTTT. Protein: CASSKTRGGTDTQYF.

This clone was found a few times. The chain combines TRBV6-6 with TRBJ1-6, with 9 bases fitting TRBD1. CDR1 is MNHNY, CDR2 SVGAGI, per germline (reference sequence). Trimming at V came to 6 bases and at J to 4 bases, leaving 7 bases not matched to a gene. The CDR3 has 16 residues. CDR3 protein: CASSNHGTGYNSPLHF. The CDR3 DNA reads TGTGCCAGCAGCAACCACGGGACAGGGTATAATTCACCCCTCCACTTT.

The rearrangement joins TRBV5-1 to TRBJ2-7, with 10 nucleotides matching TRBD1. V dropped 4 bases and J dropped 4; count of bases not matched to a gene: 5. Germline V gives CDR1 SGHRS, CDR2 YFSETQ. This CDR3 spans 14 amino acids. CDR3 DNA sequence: TGCGCCAGCAGCGCGACAGGGGGCGCTTACGAGCAGTACTTC. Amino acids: CASSATGGAYEQYF. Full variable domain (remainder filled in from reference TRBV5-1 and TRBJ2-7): KAGVTQTPRYLIKTRGQQVTLSCSPISGHRSVSWYQQTPGQGLQFLFEYFSETQRNKGNFPGRFSGRQFSNSRSEMNVSTLELGDSALYLCASSATGGAYEQYFGPGTRLTVT.

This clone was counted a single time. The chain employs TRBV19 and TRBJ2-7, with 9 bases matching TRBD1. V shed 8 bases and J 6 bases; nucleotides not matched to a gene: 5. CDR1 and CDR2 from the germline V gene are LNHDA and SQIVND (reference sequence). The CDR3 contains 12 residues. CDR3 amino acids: CASGDREREQYF. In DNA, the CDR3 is TGTGCCAGTGGGGACAGGGAGCGCGAGCAGTACTTC.

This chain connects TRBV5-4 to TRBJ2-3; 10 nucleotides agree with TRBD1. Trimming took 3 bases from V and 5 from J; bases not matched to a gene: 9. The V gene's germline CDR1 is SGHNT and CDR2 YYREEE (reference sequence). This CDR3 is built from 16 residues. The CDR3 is CASSSPGGTGVDTQYF. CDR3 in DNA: TGTGCCAGCAGCTCCCCGGGCGGGACAGGGGTAGATACGCAGTATTTT.

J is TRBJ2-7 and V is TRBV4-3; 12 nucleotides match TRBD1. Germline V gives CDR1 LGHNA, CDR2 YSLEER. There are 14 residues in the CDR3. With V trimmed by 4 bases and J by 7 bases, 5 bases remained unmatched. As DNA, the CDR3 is TGCGCCAGCAGCCTGGGACAGGGGGCAGTTGAGCAGTACTTC. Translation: CASSLGQGAVEQYF.

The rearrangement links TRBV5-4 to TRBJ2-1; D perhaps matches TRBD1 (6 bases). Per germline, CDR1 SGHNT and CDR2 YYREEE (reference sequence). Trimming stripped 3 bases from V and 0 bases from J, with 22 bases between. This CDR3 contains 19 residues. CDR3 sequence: CASSWGPKGVEGSYNEQFF. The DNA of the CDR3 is TGTGCCAGCAGCTGGGGGCCCAAGGGGGTAGAAGGCTCCTACAATGAGCAGTTCTTC.

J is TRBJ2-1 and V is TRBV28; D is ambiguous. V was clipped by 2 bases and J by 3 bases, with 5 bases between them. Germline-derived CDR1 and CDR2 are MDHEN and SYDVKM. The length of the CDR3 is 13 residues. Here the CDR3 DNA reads TGTGCCAGCAGTTTACCCAGCTACAATGAGCAGTTCTTC. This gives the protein CASSLPSYNEQFF.

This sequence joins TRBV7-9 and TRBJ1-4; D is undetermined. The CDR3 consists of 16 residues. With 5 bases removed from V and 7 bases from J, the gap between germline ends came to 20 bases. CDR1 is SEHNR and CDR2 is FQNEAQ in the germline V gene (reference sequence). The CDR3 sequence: CASSPPESSNVEKLFF. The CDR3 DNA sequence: TGTGCCAGCAGCCCCCCGGAGTCCTCAAACGTTGAAAAACTGTTTTTT.

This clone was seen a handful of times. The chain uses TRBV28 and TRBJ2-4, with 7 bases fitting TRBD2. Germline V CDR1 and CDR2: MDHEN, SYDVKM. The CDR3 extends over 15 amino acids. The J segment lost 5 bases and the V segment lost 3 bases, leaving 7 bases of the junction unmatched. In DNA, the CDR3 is TGTGCCAGCAGTTTTCAAGGGACTACTCAAAACATTCAGTACTTC. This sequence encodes CASSFQGTTQNIQYF.

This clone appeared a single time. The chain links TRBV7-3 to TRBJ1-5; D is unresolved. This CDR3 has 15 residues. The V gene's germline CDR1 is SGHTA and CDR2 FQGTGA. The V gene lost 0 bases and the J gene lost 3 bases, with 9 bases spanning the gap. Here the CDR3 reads CASSLTPAINQPQHF. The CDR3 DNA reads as TGTGCCAGCAGCTTAACGCCTGCTATCAATCAGCCCCAGCATTTT.

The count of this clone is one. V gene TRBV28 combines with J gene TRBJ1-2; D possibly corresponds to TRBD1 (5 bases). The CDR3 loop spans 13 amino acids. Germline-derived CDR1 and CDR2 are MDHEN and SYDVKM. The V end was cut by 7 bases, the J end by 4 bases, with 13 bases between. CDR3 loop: CASNKGAVYGYTF. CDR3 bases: TGTGCCAGCAATAAAGGGGCAGTCTATGGCTACACCTTC.

DNA for the CDR3: TGTGCCAGTAGTATGGGGGACAGGGGACAAGAGACCCAGTACTTC. This codes for CASSMGDRGQETQYF. The genes are TRBV19 and TRBJ2-5, with TRBD1 matching over 10 bases. Trimming cost V 3 bases and J 2 bases; bases outside gene matches: 3. CDR1 is LNHDA, CDR2 SQIVND, per germline (reference sequence). The CDR3 consists of 15 residues.

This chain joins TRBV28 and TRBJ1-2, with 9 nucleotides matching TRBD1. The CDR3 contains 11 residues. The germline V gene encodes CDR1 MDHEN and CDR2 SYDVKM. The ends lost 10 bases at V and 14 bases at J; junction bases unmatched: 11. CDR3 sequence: CAIYTGTGITF. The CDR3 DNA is TGTGCCATCTATACCGGGACAGGGATTACCTTC.

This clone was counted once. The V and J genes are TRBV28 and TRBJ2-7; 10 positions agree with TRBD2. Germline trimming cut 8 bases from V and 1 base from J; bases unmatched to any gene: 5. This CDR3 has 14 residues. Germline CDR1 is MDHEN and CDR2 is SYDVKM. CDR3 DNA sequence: TGTGCCAGCGCACTAGCGGGGATTTCCTACGAGCAGTACTTC. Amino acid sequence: CASALAGISYEQYF.

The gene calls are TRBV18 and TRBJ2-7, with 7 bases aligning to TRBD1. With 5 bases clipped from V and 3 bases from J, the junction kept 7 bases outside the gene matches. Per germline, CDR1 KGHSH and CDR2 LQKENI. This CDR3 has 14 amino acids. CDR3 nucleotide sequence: TGTGCCAGCTCAAAGGACAGGAAAGACTACGAGCAGTACTTC. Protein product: CASSKDRKDYEQYF.

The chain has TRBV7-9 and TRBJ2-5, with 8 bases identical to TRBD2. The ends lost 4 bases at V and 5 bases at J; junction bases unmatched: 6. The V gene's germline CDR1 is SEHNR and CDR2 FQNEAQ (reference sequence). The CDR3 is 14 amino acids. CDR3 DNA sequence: TGTGCCAGCAGCTCCCGGGGGGGGGCGGAGACCCAGTACTTC. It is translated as CASSSRGGAETQYF.

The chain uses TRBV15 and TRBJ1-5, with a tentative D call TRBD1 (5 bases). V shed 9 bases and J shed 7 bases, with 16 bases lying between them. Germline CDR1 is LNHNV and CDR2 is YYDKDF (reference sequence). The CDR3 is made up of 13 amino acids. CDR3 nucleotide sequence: TGTGCCACGTGGGGGGAGGATGGGCAGCCCCAGCATTTT. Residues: CATWGEDGQPQHF.

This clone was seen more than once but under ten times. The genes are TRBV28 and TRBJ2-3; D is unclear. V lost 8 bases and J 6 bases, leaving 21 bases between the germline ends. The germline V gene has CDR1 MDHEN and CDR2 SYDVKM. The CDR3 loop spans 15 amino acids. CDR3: CASSFGGGLLDTQYF. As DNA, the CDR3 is TGTGCCAGCTCCTTTGGCGGCGGTTTACTCGATACGCAGTATTTT.

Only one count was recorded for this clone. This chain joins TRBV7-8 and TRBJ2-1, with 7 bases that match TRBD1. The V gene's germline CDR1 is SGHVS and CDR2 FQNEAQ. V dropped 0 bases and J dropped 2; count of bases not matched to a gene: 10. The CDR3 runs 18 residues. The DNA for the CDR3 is TGTGCCAGCAGCTTAGCGCGAGGACAGGTACAAGCCTACAATGAGCAGTTCTTC. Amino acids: CASSLARGQVQAYNEQFF.

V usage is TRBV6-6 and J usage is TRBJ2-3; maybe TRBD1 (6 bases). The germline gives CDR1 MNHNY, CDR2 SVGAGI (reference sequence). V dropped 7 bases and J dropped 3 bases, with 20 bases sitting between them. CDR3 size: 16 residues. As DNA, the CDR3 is TGTGCCAGCACCGCCGCAGGGGAACGGGGAACAGATACGCAGTATTTT. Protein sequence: CASTAAGERGTDTQYF.